A selection of T cell receptor beta chains follows, all from one sample in a study of T-cell reconstitution after alpha-beta-depleted transplantation in children. TCRdb re-called the PCR reads with MiXCR, one entry per CDR3 protein. The repertoire holds around 700,000 distinct CDR3 sequences, with over 10% as singletons. The material sequenced was PBMCs, taken before TCRalphabeta/CD19-depleted stem cell transplant. Every receptor here comes from a girl aged 2-10 years with congenital amegakaryocytic thrombocytopenia, due to receive a stem cell transplant. CDR3s leave out the opening cysteine and the closing phenylalanine or tryptophan. Each record gives: J gene, V gene, CDR3 protein.

J: TRBJ2-2; V: TRBV12-3/TRBV12-4; CDR3: ASTVQETGELF
J: TRBJ1-5; V: TRBV4-1; CDR3: ASSPTGPAWGQPQH
J: TRBJ2-5; V: TRBV11-2; CDR3: ASSQQGVIMRDQY
J: TRBJ2-2; V: TRBV4-1; CDR3: ASSQLTEPNTGELF
J: TRBJ1-6; V: TRBV7-9; CDR3: ASSADRVSYNSPLH
J: TRBJ2-7; V: TRBV19; CDR3: ASSLKDASGNPYEQY
J: TRBJ2-7; V: TRBV7-9; CDR3: ASSSKTGDEQY
J: TRBJ2-1; V: TRBV5-1; CDR3: ASRLAGGGYNEQF
J: TRBJ2-1; V: TRBV5-1; CDR3: ASRGLAGNNEQF
J: TRBJ2-7; V: TRBV27; CDR3: ASSRSGRDYEPY
J: TRBJ1-5; V: TRBV10-3; CDR3: AIKKGQGEQPQH
J: TRBJ2-1; V: TRBV20-1; CDR3: SAIITPGRNEQF
J: TRBJ2-4; V: TRBV12-3/TRBV12-4; CDR3: ASSLGGPIAKNIQY
J: TRBJ1-2; V: TRBV12-3/TRBV12-4; CDR3: ASSLGGAPGYT
J: TRBJ2-3; V: TRBV6-1; CDR3: ASSEVGQGTDTQY
J: TRBJ1-5; V: TRBV12-3/TRBV12-4; CDR3: ASSLGGAAIIQPQH
J: TRBJ2-7; V: TRBV5-1; CDR3: ASSLVEGFSYEQY
J: TRBJ1-1; V: TRBV10-3; CDR3: AIRPLTGNTEAF
J: TRBJ2-1; V: TRBV5-1; CDR3: ASSSSSGRTMLNEQF
J: TRBJ2-1; V: TRBV20-1; CDR3: SARAVLASGRTYNEQF
J: TRBJ2-1; V: TRBV14; CDR3: ASSQDRGGLAINEQF
J: TRBJ2-1; V: TRBV5-8; CDR3: ASRPRAYNEQF
J: TRBJ2-7; V: TRBV5-1; CDR3: ATSLTGRSTYEQY
J: TRBJ2-2; V: TRBV9; CDR3: ASSGGAGDNTGELF
J: TRBJ2-7; V: TRBV18; CDR3: ASLRDTPYEQY
J: TRBJ2-5; V: TRBV5-1; CDR3: ASSLEDYETQY
J: TRBJ2-3; V: TRBV20-1; CDR3: SARSLTSGFRTDTQY
J: TRBJ2-7; V: TRBV10-2; CDR3: ASSESNLARGEQY
J: TRBJ2-7; V: TRBV24-1; CDR3: ATSDSGLDYEQY
J: TRBJ2-1; V: TRBV3-1; CDR3: ASSQREMTTRAYNEQF
J: TRBJ2-1; V: TRBV5-1; CDR3: ASSLTGSFEQF
J: TRBJ2-7; V: TRBV25-1; CDR3: ASTTSGSIHEQY
J: TRBJ1-5; V: TRBV7-2; CDR3: ASSLGGRFDQPQH
J: TRBJ2-7; V: TRBV20-1; CDR3: SAQRDGEQY
J: TRBJ2-1; V: TRBV5-1; CDR3: ASSSGALIEQF
J: TRBJ2-2; V: TRBV5-1; CDR3: ASSFFGATGELF
J: TRBJ1-1; V: TRBV5-1; CDR3: ASGLSGDEAF
J: TRBJ2-3; V: TRBV7-9; CDR3: ASEPTTGGISTDTQY
J: TRBJ1-4; V: TRBV2; CDR3: ASSAGQGRNEKLF
J: TRBJ2-1; V: TRBV10-3; CDR3: AIHQGEGRDYNEQF
J: TRBJ2-1; V: TRBV24-1; CDR3: ATSDLGPSGGSYNEQF
J: TRBJ2-7; V: TRBV5-1; CDR3: ASSPKREGPFYEQY
J: TRBJ2-2; V: TRBV7-9; CDR3: ASSVPFQVSLTGELF